This T cell receptor (beta chain) was found in a study of blood T cell repertoires in COVID-19. Measured with immunoSEQ multiplex PCR; TCRdb has only the in-frame clones, and not every one. This sample yields under 450,000 clones, of which approximately 89% are seen a single time; 1.3% belongs to the top ten. The CDR3 is 14 residues long. Germline CDR1 SGHDT, CDR2 YYEEEE. The V end was cut by 1 base, the J end by 12 bases, with 17 bases between. This receptor was taken from a man under 40 who had recovered from COVID-19. The sequencing sample was made of PBMCs or T cells enriched from blood (not recorded which). The gene calls are TRBV5-6 and TRBJ1-5, with unresolved D. CDR3: CASSLTAVEVDQHF. The DNA for the CDR3 is TGTGCCAGCAGCTTGACTGCCGTGGAGGTAGACCAGCATTTT.